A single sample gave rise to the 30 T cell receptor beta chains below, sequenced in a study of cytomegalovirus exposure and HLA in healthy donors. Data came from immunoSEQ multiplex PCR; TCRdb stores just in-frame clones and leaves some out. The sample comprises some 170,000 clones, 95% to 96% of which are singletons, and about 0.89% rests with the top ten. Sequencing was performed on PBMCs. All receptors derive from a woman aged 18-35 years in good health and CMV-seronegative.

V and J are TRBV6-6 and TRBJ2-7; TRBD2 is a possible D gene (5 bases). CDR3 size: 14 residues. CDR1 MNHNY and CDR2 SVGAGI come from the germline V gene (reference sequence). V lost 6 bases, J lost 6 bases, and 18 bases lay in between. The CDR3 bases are TGTGCCAGCAGCTATACCGGGAAGACCCTCGAGCAGTACTTC. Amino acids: CASSYTGKTLEQYF.

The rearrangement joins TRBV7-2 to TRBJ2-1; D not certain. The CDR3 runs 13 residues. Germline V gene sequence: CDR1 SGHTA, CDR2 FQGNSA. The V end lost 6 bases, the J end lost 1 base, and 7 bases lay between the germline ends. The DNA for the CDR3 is TGTGCCAGCAGGACACAGTCCTACAATGAGCAGTTCTTC. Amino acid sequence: CASRTQSYNEQFF.

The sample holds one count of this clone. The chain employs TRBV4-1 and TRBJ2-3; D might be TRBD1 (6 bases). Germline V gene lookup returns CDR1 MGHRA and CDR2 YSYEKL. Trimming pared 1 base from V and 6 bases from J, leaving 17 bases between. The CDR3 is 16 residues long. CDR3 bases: TGCGCCAGCAGCCAAGGTTTCGGACAGAAGGCGGATACGCAGTATTTT. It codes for CASSQGFGQKADTQYF.

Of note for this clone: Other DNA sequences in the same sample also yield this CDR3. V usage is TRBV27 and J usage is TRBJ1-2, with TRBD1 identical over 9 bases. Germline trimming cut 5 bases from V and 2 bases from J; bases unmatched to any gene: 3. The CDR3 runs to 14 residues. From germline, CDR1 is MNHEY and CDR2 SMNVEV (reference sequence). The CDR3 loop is CASSRTGANYGYTF. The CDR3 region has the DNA TGTGCCAGCAGTAGGACAGGGGCCAACTATGGCTACACCTTC.

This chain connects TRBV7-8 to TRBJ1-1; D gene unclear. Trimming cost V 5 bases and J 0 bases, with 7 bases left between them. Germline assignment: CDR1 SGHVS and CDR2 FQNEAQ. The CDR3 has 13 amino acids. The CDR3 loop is CASSLGMNTEAFF. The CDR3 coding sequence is TGTGCCAGCAGCCTCGGTATGAACACTGAAGCTTTCTTT.

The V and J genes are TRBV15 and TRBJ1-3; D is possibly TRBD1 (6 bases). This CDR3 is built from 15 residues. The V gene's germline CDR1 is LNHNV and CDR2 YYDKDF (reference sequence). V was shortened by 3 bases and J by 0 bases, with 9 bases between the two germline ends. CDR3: CATSSLGGSGNTIYF. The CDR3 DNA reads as TGTGCCACCAGCAGCCTAGGGGGCTCTGGAAACACCATATATTTT. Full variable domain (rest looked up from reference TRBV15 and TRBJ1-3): DAMVIQNPRYQVTQFGKPVTLSCSQTLNHNVMYWYQQKSSQAPKLLFHYYDKDFNNEADTPDNFQSRRPNTSFCFLDIRSPGLGDTAMYLCATSSLGGSGNTIYFGEGSWLTVV.

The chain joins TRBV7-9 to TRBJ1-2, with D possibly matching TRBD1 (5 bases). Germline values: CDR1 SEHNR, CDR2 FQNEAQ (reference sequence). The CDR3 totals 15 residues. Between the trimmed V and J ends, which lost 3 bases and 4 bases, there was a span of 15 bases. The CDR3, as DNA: TGTGCCAGCAGCTTTACCGGGCTGGGGGGCTATGGCTACACCTTC. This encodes CASSFTGLGGYGYTF.

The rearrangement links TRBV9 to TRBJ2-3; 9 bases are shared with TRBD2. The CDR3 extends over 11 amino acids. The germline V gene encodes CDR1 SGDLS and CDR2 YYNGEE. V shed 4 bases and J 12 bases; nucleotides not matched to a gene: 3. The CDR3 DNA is TGTGCCAGCAGCTCTAGCGGGGTACAGTATTTT. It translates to CASSSSGVQYF.

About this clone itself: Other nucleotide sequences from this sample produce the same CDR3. CDR3 protein: CASSPGTTYEQYF. For the CDR3, the DNA is TGTGCCAGCTCACCCGGGACTACCTACGAGCAGTACTTC. The chain has TRBV18 and TRBJ2-7, with TRBD2 identical over 7 bases. The length of the CDR3 is 13 residues. V dropped 3 bases and J dropped 2; count of bases not matched to a gene: 1. In germline, CDR1 is KGHSH, CDR2 LQKENI.

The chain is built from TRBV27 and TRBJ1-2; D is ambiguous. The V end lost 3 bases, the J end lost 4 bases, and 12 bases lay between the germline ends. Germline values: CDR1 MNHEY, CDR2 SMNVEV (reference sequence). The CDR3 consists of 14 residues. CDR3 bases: TGTGCCAGCAGTTTCCACTCAGCGCCCTATGGCTACACCTTC. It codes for CASSFHSAPYGYTF.

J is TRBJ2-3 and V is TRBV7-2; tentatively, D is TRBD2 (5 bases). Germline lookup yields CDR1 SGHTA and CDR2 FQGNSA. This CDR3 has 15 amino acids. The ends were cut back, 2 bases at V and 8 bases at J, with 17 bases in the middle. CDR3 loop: CASSLTYQASSTQYF. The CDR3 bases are TGTGCCAGCAGCTTAACCTACCAGGCTAGCTCTACGCAGTATTTT.

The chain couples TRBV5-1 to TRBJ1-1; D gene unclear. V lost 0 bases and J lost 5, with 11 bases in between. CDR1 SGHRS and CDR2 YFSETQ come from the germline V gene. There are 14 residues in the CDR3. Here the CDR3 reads CASSLAVAGTEAFF. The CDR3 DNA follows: TGCGCCAGCAGCTTGGCCGTGGCGGGGACTGAAGCTTTCTTT. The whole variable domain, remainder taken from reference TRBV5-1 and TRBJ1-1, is KAGVTQTPRYLIKTRGQQVTLSCSPISGHRSVSWYQQTPGQGLQFLFEYFSETQRNKGNFPGRFSGRQFSNSRSEMNVSTLELGDSALYLCASSLAVAGTEAFFGQGTRLTVV.

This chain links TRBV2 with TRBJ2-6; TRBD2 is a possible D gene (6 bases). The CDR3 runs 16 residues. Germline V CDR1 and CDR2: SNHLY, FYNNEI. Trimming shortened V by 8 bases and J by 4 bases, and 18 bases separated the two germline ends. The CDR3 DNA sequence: TGTGCCAGCGGCCCCGACGGGGGATCCGGGGCCAACGTCCTGACTTTC. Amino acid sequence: CASGPDGGSGANVLTF.

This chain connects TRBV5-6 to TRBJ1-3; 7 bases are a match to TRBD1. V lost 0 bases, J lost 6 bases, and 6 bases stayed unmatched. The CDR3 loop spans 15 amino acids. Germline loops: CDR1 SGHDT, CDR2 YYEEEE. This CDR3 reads CASSLGTGLSNTIYF. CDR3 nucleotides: TGTGCCAGCAGCTTGGGGACAGGCCTTTCAAACACCATATATTTT.

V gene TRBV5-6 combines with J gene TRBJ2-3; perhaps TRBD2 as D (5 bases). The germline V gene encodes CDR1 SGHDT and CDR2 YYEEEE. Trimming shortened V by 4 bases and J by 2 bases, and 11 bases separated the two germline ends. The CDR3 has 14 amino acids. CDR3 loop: CASSLEENTDTQYF. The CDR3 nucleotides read TGTGCCAGCAGCCTGGAGGAGAACACAGATACGCAGTATTTT.

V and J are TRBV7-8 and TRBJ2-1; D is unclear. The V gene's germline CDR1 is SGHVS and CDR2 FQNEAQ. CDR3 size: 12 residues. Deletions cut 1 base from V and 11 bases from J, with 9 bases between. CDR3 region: CASSLELGQQFF. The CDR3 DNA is TGTGCCAGCAGCTTAGAACTGGGCCAGCAGTTCTTC.

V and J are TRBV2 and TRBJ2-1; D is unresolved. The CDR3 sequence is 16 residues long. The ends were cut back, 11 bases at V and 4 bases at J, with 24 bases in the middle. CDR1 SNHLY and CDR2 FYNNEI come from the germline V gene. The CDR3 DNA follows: TGTGCCTCTTCAGGTCCCACGGTGATTGGGTACAATGAGCAGTTCTTC. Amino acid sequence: CASSGPTVIGYNEQFF.

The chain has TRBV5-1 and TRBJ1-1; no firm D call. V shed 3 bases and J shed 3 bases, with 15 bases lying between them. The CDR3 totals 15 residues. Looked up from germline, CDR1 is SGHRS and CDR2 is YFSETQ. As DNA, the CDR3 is TGCGCCAGCAGCTATAGGGCACCGGGAGACACTGAAGCTTTCTTT. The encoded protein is CASSYRAPGDTEAFF.

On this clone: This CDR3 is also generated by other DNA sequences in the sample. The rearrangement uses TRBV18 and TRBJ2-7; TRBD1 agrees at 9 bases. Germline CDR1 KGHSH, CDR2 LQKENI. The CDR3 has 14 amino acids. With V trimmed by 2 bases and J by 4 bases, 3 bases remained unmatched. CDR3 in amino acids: CASSPGTGTYEQYF. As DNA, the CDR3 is TGTGCCAGCTCACCAGGGACAGGGACTTACGAGCAGTACTTC. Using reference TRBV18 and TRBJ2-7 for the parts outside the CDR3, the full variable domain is NAGVMQNPRHLVRRRGQEARLRCSPMKGHSHVYWYRQLPEEGLKFMVYLQKENIIDESGMPKERFSAEFPKEGPSILRIQQVVRGDSAAYFCASSPGTGTYEQYFGPGTRLTVT.

CDR3 DNA: TGCAGCGTTGTACCCAGGAGGCAGAAAGAGACCCAGTACTTC. Amino acid sequence: CSVVPRRQKETQYF. This sequence joins TRBV29-1 and TRBJ2-5, with D possibly being TRBD2 (5 bases). CDR1 SQVTM and CDR2 ANQGSEA come from the germline V gene. Trimming took 4 bases from V and 3 from J, leaving 15 bases between them. The CDR3 is made up of 14 amino acids.

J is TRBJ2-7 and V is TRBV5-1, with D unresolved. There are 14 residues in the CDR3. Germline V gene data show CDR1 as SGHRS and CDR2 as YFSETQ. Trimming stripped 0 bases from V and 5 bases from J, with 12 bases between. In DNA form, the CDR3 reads TGCGCCAGCAGCTTGGAAACTCCCTTGGACGAGCAGTACTTC. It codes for CASSLETPLDEQYF.

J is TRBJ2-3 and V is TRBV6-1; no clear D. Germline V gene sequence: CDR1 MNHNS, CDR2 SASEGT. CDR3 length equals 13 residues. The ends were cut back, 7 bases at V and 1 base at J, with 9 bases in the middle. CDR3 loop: CASMGIGTDTQYF. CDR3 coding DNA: TGTGCCAGCATGGGCATAGGCACAGATACGCAGTATTTT.

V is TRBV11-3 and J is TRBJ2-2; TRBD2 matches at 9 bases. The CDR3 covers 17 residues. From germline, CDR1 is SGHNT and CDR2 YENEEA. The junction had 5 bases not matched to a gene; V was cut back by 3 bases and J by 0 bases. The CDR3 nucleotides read TGTGCCAGCAGCTTGCGGGGGGGACTTCCGAACACCGGGGAGCTGTTTTTT. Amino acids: CASSLRGGLPNTGELFF.

The CDR3 nucleotides read TGTGCCAGCAGCTTCCGGGAGACCCAGTACTTC. It is translated as CASSFRETQYF. The rearrangement joins TRBV5-6 to TRBJ2-5; no definite D call. From germline, CDR1 is SGHDT and CDR2 YYEEEE. Trimming removed 2 bases at V and 5 bases at J, with 4 bases between. The CDR3 consists of 11 residues.

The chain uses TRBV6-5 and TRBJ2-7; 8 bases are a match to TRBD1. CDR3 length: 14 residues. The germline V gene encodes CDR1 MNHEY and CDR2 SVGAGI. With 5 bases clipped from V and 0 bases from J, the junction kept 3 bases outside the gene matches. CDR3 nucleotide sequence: TGTGCCAGCAGTCAGGACAGGGACTCCTACGAGCAGTACTTC. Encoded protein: CASSQDRDSYEQYF.

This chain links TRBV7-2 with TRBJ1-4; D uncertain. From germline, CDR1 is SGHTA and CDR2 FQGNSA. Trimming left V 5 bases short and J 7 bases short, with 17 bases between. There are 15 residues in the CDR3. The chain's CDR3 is CASSQFRVSGEKLFF. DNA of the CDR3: TGTGCCAGCAGCCAGTTTCGGGTCAGTGGTGAAAAACTGTTTTTT.

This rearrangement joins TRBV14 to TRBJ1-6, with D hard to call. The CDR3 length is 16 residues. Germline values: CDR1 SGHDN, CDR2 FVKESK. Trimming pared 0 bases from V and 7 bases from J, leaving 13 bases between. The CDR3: CASSQDLGRENSPLHF. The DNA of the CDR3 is TGTGCCAGCAGCCAAGATCTGGGTCGGGAGAATTCACCCCTCCACTTT.

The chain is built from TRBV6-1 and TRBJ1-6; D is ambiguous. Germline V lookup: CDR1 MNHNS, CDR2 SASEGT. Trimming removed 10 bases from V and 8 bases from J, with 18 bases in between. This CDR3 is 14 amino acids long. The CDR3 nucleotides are TGTGCCACGTTAACCGGGAGGTTGGATTCACCCCTCCACTTT. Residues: CATLTGRLDSPLHF.

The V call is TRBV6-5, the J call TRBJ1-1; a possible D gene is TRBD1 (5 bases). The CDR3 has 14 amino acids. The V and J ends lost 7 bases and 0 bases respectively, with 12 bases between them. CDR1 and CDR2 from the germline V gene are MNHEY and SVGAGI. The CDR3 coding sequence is TGTGCCAGCAAAAGACAGAGGATGAACACTGAAGCTTTCTTT. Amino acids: CASKRQRMNTEAFF.

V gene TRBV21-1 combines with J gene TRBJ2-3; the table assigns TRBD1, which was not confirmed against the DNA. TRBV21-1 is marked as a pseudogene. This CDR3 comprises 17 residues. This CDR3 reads CASSKEGTDRRTDTQYF. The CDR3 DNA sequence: TGTGCCAGCAGCAAAGAGGGAACGGACAGGCGCACAGATACGCAGTATTTT.